This T cell receptor beta chain was sequenced in a study of blood T cell repertoires in COVID-19. Study summary: COVID-19 samples collected from the United States, Italy and Spain covered acute and convalescent phases. From T cells, B-cell-depleted T cells, or PBMCs came the material, which was cDNA or gDNA.

The junction had 8 bases not matched to a gene; V was cut back by 6 bases and J by 4 bases. The CDR3 runs 15 residues. The germline V gene encodes CDR1 MNHEY and CDR2 SVGAGI. In the authors' workflow: By means of reference gene primer amplification, nucleated cell counts were estimated. TCRdb's table, derived via immunoSEQ multiplex PCR, lists solely in-frame clones and lacks some. For V, J and clone size, that table is used; D and trimming come from the DNA. This table has over 250,000 clones, over 65% appearing once. The chain has TRBV6-5 and TRBJ2-1; 8 bases match TRBD1. This TCR came from a woman over 75 with acute or convalescent COVID-19. The material sequenced was peripheral blood. The CDR3: CASSPQGGRYNEQFF. The CDR3 coding sequence is TGTGCCAGCAGCCCACAGGGGGGACGGTACAATGAGCAGTTCTTC.